These T cell receptor beta chains were read from a single sample in a study of blood T cell repertoires in COVID-19. The data were produced by immunoSEQ multiplex PCR, yet TCRdb's version contains in-frame clones alone and is incomplete. In the table there are roughly 500,000 clones, approximately 85% of which are singletons. The sequenced sample was peripheral blood. The receptors derive from a human donor in a cohort sampled during active COVID-19. CDR3s include the opening cysteine and the closing phenylalanine or tryptophan. The order of the fields is CDR3 protein, CDR3 DNA, D gene, J gene, V gene, clone size. The D gene is left open where the match is weak. Clone sizes are given selectively: once, few, many, or a class where the clone is expanded.

CASSLLGVQDGYTF | TGTGCCAGCAGCTTATTAGGGGTTCAGGATGGCTACACCTTC | NA | TRBJ1-2 | TRBV7-9 | NA
CASNRGTTTQPQHF | TGTGCCAGCAACCGAGGCACCACTACACAGCCCCAGCATTTT | NA | TRBJ1-5 | TRBV2 | few
CAWQLAEYNEQFF | TGTGCCTGGCAACTAGCGGAATACAATGAGCAGTTCTTC | TRBD2 | TRBJ2-1 | TRBV30 | NA
CASSPSRGQVNTEAFF | TGTGCCAGCAGTCCCTCTAGGGGACAGGTGAACACTGAAGCTTTCTTT | TRBD1 | TRBJ1-1 | TRBV28 | once
CASSPTSRSEQFF | TGTGCCAGCAGCCCGACTAGTCGAAGTGAGCAGTTCTTC | NA | TRBJ2-1 | TRBV5-4 | NA
CASSLRDLGTEAFF | TGCGCCAGCAGCTTGCGGGACTTGGGCACTGAAGCTTTCTTT | NA | TRBJ1-1 | TRBV5-1 | NA
CASSLAGGGTYNEQFF | TGTGCCAGCAGTTTAGCGGGAGGAGGGACCTACAATGAGCAGTTCTTC | TRBD2 | TRBJ2-1 | TRBV6-5 | NA
CAWSRDSSYGKLFF | TGTGCCTGGTCCCGGGACTCCTCGTATGGAAAACTGTTTTTT | NA | TRBJ1-4 | TRBV30 | NA
CAQRGSGNSPLHF | TGTGCCCAACGGGGGTCGGGGAATTCACCCCTCCACTTT | NA | TRBJ1-6 | TRBV10-3 | NA
CASSSENSPLHF | TGTGCCAGCAGCTCCGAGAATTCACCCCTCCACTTT | NA | TRBJ1-6 | TRBV7-9 | NA
CASSPAGGEETQYF | TGTGCCAGCAGCCCGGCCGGGGGGGAAGAGACCCAGTACTTC | TRBD2 | TRBJ2-5 | TRBV5-4 | once
CASSTLGRGQETQYF | TGTGCCAGTAGTACCTTGGGCAGGGGCCAAGAGACCCAGTACTTC | NA | TRBJ2-5 | TRBV19 | once
CASSLFAGAGAFF | TGTGCCAGCAGTTTATTCGCGGGTGCGGGAGCTTTCTTT | NA | TRBJ1-1 | TRBV28 | NA
CASSLEQGKDYF | TGTGCCAGCAGCTTAGAACAGGGGAAAGACTACTTC | TRBD1 | TRBJ2-7 | TRBV7-9 | NA
CASSWEGSTSTDTQYF | TGCGCCAGCAGCTGGGAGGGAAGTACTAGCACAGATACGCAGTATTTT | TRBD2 | TRBJ2-3 | TRBV5-1 | few
CASSRRDYNEQFF | TGTGCCAGCAGCCGCCGGGACTACAATGAGCAGTTCTTC | NA | TRBJ2-1 | TRBV3-1/TRBV3-2 | NA
CASSKLEGGRAYGYTF | TGTGCCAGCAGCAAACTGGAAGGGGGTCGGGCCTATGGCTACACCTTC | NA | TRBJ1-2 | TRBV21-1 | NA
CASRNEATDTQYF | TGTGCCAGCAGAAACGAGGCCACAGATACGCAGTATTTT | NA | TRBJ2-3 | TRBV28 | NA
CASSLTPLGVNEQFF | TGTGCCAGCAGCCTGACCCCACTAGGCGTCAATGAGCAGTTCTTC | NA | TRBJ2-1 | TRBV7-3 | once
CASSKGTSSWGNTEAFF | TGTGCCAGCAGCAAGGGGACTTCATCCTGGGGGAACACTGAAGCTTTCTTT | NA | TRBJ1-1 | TRBV5-5 | NA
CASSLGQKAFF | TGTGCCAGCAGTTTGGGGCAGAAAGCTTTCTTT | NA | TRBJ1-1 | TRBV12-3/TRBV12-4 | few
CASSLGVGLVETQYF | TGTGCCAGCAGCCTAGGCGTCGGTCTAGTAGAGACCCAGTACTTC | NA | TRBJ2-5 | TRBV7-3 | NA
CASSPSLGRYNSPLHF | TGTGCCAGCAGCCCAAGCCTGGGCAGGTATAATTCACCCCTCCACTTT | NA | TRBJ1-6 | TRBV7-2 | NA
CASSLGRVGDSGNTIYF | TGTGCCAGCAGCTTAGGGCGTGTTGGAGACTCTGGAAACACCATATATTTT | NA | TRBJ1-3 | TRBV7-2 | NA
CASSITGANYGYTF | TGTGCCAGTAGTATCACGGGAGCTAACTATGGCTACACCTTC | NA | TRBJ1-2 | TRBV19 | NA
CASNAGGETQYF | TGTGCCAGTAACGCAGGGGGAGAGACCCAGTACTTC | TRBD1 | TRBJ2-5 | TRBV19 | NA
CASSQVEGGSDGYTF | TGCGCCAGCAGCCAAGTGGAGGGTGGATCCGATGGCTACACCTTC | NA | TRBJ1-2 | TRBV4-3 | NA
CASSTRDRGIGQPQHF | TGTGCCAGTAGTACCCGGGACAGGGGTATCGGTCAGCCCCAGCATTTT | TRBD1 | TRBJ1-5 | TRBV19 | NA
CASSFPSGAGDTQYF | TGTGCCAGCAGCTTCCCCTCTGGGGCAGGGGATACGCAGTATTTT | NA | TRBJ2-3 | TRBV5-4 | NA
CASSLRDRGQDEQYF | TGCGCCAGCAGCTTAAGGGACAGGGGGCAGGACGAGCAGTACTTC | TRBD1 | TRBJ2-7 | TRBV5-1 | NA
CASRGQAVATNEKLFF | TGTGCCAGTAGGGGACAGGCCGTTGCAACTAATGAAAAACTGTTTTTT | TRBD1 | TRBJ1-4 | TRBV19 | NA
CASSTLQVYGYTF | TGTGCCAGCAGTACCCTGCAGGTCTATGGCTACACCTTC | NA | TRBJ1-2 | TRBV12-3/TRBV12-4 | NA
CASSLGKTGTGTWNTEAFF | TGCGCCAGCAGCTTGGGGAAGACAGGCACCGGTACTTGGAACACTGAAGCTTTCTTT | NA | TRBJ1-1 | TRBV5-1 | NA
CASSPSGNTGELFF | TGCGCCAGCAGCCCTAGCGGGAACACCGGGGAGCTGTTTTTT | TRBD2 | TRBJ2-2 | TRBV5-1 | NA
CASSPRDYYEQYF | TGTGCCAGCAGTCCCCGCGACTACTACGAGCAGTACTTC | NA | TRBJ2-7 | TRBV3-1/TRBV3-2 | NA
CASRLDIQPYNEQFF | TGTGCCAGCAGGTTGGACATTCAGCCCTACAATGAGCAGTTCTTC | NA | TRBJ2-1 | TRBV2 | NA
CASSRDRDDIQYF | TGTGCCAGCAGCCGGGACAGGGACGACATTCAGTACTTC | TRBD1 | TRBJ2-4 | TRBV6-5 | once
CASSGGTSGYLSIYNEQFF | TGTGCCAGCAGCGGGGGAACTAGCGGGTACCTCTCCATTTACAATGAGCAGTTCTTC | TRBD2 | TRBJ2-1 | TRBV27 | NA
CASTRGVSRFPNTEAFF | TGTGCCAGCACCAGGGGGGTAAGTAGATTCCCGAACACTGAAGCTTTCTTT | TRBD1 | TRBJ1-1 | TRBV9 | NA
CASSLDAGEVYEQYF | TGCGCCAGCAGCTTGGACGCGGGAGAGGTCTACGAGCAGTACTTC | TRBD2 | TRBJ2-7 | TRBV5-1 | NA
CAWIQGGEQFF | TGTGCCTGGATACAGGGGGGTGAGCAGTTCTTC | TRBD1 | TRBJ2-1 | TRBV30 | NA
CASGLAGGIGNEQFF | TGTGCCAGCGGGCTAGCGGGAGGGATTGGCAATGAGCAGTTCTTC | TRBD2 | TRBJ2-1 | TRBV7-3 | NA
CASGQGAYQPQHF | TGTGCCAGCGGACAGGGGGCGTATCAGCCCCAGCATTTT | TRBD1 | TRBJ1-5 | TRBV7-8 | NA
CAWSPRDRDSPLHF | TGTGCCTGGAGTCCTCGGGACAGAGACTCACCCCTCCACTTT | TRBD1 | TRBJ1-6 | TRBV30 | NA
CASSYGGATGELFF | TGTGCCAGCAGTTACGGTGGGGCCACCGGGGAGCTGTTTTTT | NA | TRBJ2-2 | TRBV6-5 | NA
CASSLAPRRAQFQYF | TGTGCCAGCAGTTTAGCGCCGAGGCGGGCGCAGTTCCAGTACTTC | NA | TRBJ2-5 | TRBV28 | NA
CASSPMGTGSNQPQHF | TGTGCCAGCTCACCCATGGGGACAGGGAGCAATCAGCCCCAGCATTTT | TRBD1 | TRBJ1-5 | TRBV18 | NA
CACTRTAATNEKLFF | TGTGCCTGCACGCGCACAGCTGCAACTAATGAAAAACTGTTTTTT | NA | TRBJ1-4 | TRBV30 | NA